This T cell receptor (beta chain) was captured by sequencing in a study of T cells after yellow fever vaccination. Regarding the study as a whole: Post-booster repertoires contained most primary-vaccination clones again (96% CD4, approximately 88% CD8). CD4 and CD8 compartments shared a small share of clonotypes, likely from convergent recombination.

The V gene lost 7 bases and the J gene lost 6 bases, with 13 bases spanning the gap. The CDR3 extends over 13 amino acids. To note about this clonotype: Its antigen is unknown.

TCRdb re-analysed the 5' RACE reads in MiXCR, keeping a single row per CDR3 protein. The sample consists of 300,000 or so distinct CDR3 sequences, approximately 13% of them appearing once. This clonotype was obtained from a young man who received the YFV17D yellow fever vaccine. This sequence joins TRBV12-3 or TRBV12-4 and TRBJ1-5; no firm D call. Sequencing was performed on CD4+ T cells sorted from PBMCs, taken 45 days after the yellow fever booster vaccination. CDR3 DNA sequence: TGTGCCAGCACTCTCAGTGTGGGTCAGCCCCAGCATTTT. Encoded protein: CASTLSVGQPQHF.